The 23 T cell receptor beta chains given below trace back to one sample, sequenced in a study of blood T cell repertoires in COVID-19. The table came from immunoSEQ multiplex PCR; TCRdb's copy has only in-frame clones and leaves some out. The sample comprises thousands of clones, around 89% of which are singletons, and about 4.1% rests with the top ten. Sequencing was carried out using peripheral blood. Every receptor here comes from an elderly man with active COVID-19.

The chain couples TRBV12-5 to TRBJ2-3; TRBD2 matches 8 bases. This CDR3 contains 14 residues. Per the germline V gene, CDR1 is LGHNT and CDR2 is FRNRAP. Losses at the gene ends were 7 bases for V and 2 bases for J; bases not matched to a gene: 5. The CDR3 region is CASAWREVTDTQYF. Written as DNA, the CDR3 is TGTGCTAGTGCGTGGCGGGAGGTCACAGATACGCAGTATTTT.

J is TRBJ1-3 and V is TRBV5-6; D unresolved. Trimming took 4 bases from V and 0 from J, leaving 11 bases between them. The CDR3 totals 15 residues. Germline CDR1 SGHDT, CDR2 YYEEEE. The CDR3: CASSAGLLSGNTIYF. CDR3 sequence (DNA): TGTGCCAGCAGCGCAGGCCTCCTCTCTGGAAACACCATATATTTT.

The rearrangement joins TRBV18 to TRBJ2-5; D unresolved. Germline CDR1 and CDR2: KGHSH and LQKENI. V gave up 4 bases and J gave up 5 bases, with 8 bases separating them. The CDR3 loop spans 12 amino acids. CDR3 protein: CASSQVRETQYF. For the CDR3, the DNA is TGTGCCAGCTCACAAGTGCGGGAGACCCAGTACTTC.

This clone has a single count. The gene calls are TRBV3-1 (or the pseudogene TRBV3-2) and TRBJ1-6; 7 bases agree with TRBD1. The trim removed 6 bases at V and 9 bases at J, leaving 11 bases unmatched. Germline lookup yields CDR1 LGHDT and CDR2 YNNKEL (reference sequence). The length of the CDR3 is 15 residues. CDR3: CASSPPLTGRSPLHF. Here the CDR3 DNA reads TGTGCCAGCAGTCCTCCCCTGACAGGGCGTTCACCCCTCCACTTT.

This chain links TRBV5-4 with TRBJ1-1; possible D gene TRBD1, 6 bases. This CDR3 is built from 13 residues. Germline V gene sequence: CDR1 SGHNT, CDR2 YYREEE (reference sequence). Trimming took off 3 bases at V and 3 bases at J, with 9 bases between the two ends. CDR3 amino acids: CASSSAGDTEAFF. CDR3 sequence (DNA): TGTGCCAGCAGCTCCGCAGGGGACACTGAAGCTTTCTTT.

V is TRBV5-1 and J is TRBJ2-7; D is perhaps TRBD1 (5 bases). This CDR3 is built from 12 residues. Trimming pared 6 bases from V and 4 bases from J, leaving 11 bases between. Germline V gene data show CDR1 as SGHRS and CDR2 as YFSETQ. This chain's CDR3 is CASKGREYEQYF. CDR3 bases: TGCGCCAGCAAGGGCAGGGAATACGAGCAGTACTTC.

This clone was observed a handful of times. The genes are TRBV27 and TRBJ2-3, with D perhaps TRBD2 (7 bases). The V gene lost 10 bases and the J gene lost 9 bases, with 17 bases spanning the gap. Germline CDR1 reads MNHEY; CDR2 reads SMNVEV (reference sequence). The CDR3 contains 12 residues. CDR3 DNA sequence: TGTGCCACCCGAGGCAGGGGAGGGACGCAGTATTTT. It yields the protein CATRGRGGTQYF.

V usage is TRBV5-1 and J usage is TRBJ1-1; D is perhaps TRBD1 (6 bases). The CDR3 has 15 amino acids. Trimming left V 3 bases short and J 1 base short, with 13 bases between. Germline CDR1 is SGHRS and CDR2 is YFSETQ. CDR3 sequence reads: CASSSRTVENTEAFF. CDR3 in DNA: TGCGCCAGCAGCTCCCGGACAGTAGAGAACACTGAAGCTTTCTTT.

This chain links TRBV11-2 with TRBJ2-7, with D possibly matching TRBD1 (5 bases). Germline V gene lookup returns CDR1 SGHAT and CDR2 FQNNGV. V gave up 5 bases and J gave up 0 bases, with 17 bases separating them. The CDR3 has 16 residues. CDR3 nucleotides: TGTGCCAGCAGCGCTCGTACAGGATTCAGCTCCTACGAGCAGTACTTC. The encoded protein is CASSARTGFSSYEQYF.

This clone was counted only a few times. This sequence joins TRBV28 and TRBJ1-5; D might be TRBD1 (6 bases). The CDR3 covers 16 residues. V was trimmed by 4 bases and J by 3 bases, leaving 16 bases between them. Germline V gene lookup returns CDR1 MDHEN and CDR2 SYDVKM. The CDR3: CASSYRQALPNQPQHF. CDR3 nucleotides: TGTGCCAGCAGTTATAGACAGGCCCTCCCCAATCAGCCCCAGCATTTT.

This rearrangement joins TRBV6-5 to TRBJ1-1; 11 nucleotides align to TRBD1. The V gene end was trimmed by 2 bases and the J gene end by 6 bases; junction bases not matched to a gene: 2. Germline values: CDR1 MNHEY, CDR2 SVGAGI. The CDR3 length is 14 residues. The CDR3 sequence is CASSYTGQGAEAFF. For the CDR3, the DNA is TGTGCCAGCAGTTACACGGGACAGGGGGCTGAAGCTTTCTTT.

The chain recombines TRBV12-1 with TRBJ2-7; the D call TRBD2 from the table was never checked on the DNA. TRBV12-1 corresponds to a pseudogene. The CDR3 sequence is 15 residues long. CDR3 in DNA: TGTGCCAGCAGCTGCGGGGTGGTACGAGACTACGAGCAGTACTTC. The encoded protein is CASSCGVVRDYEQYF.

The gene calls are TRBV7-6 and TRBJ2-5, with 11 bases that match TRBD2. CDR3 length: 17 residues. Germline trimming cut 0 bases from V and 5 bases from J; bases unmatched to any gene: 8. Germline assignment: CDR1 SGHVS and CDR2 FNYEAQ. The CDR3 DNA reads as TGTGCCAGCAGCTTAGCAAGAATAGCGGGAGGGCCGGAGACCCAGTACTTC. The encoded protein is CASSLARIAGGPETQYF.

This rearrangement joins TRBV20-1 to TRBJ2-3; TRBD2 aligns across 8 bases. J was trimmed by 2 bases and V by 3 bases; bases with no gene match: 7. Germline-derived CDR1 and CDR2 are DFQATT and SNEGSKA (reference sequence). There are 15 residues in the CDR3. CDR3 DNA sequence: TGCAGTGCTAGTCTCATAGCGGGACACACAGATACGCAGTATTTT. Translated, it gives CSASLIAGHTDTQYF.

This clone was recorded only once. In DNA, the CDR3 is TGTGCCAGCAGTAGAAGCGGGAGTAAGACCCAGTACTTC. Its translation is CASSRSGSKTQYF. J is TRBJ2-5 and V is TRBV11-2; 8 nucleotides match TRBD2. Per the germline V gene, CDR1 is SGHAT and CDR2 is FQNNGV. The CDR3 contains 13 residues. The trim removed 6 bases at V and 6 bases at J, leaving 6 bases unmatched.

The genes are TRBV29-1 and TRBJ1-4; tentatively, D is TRBD1 (5 bases). V was pared by 4 bases and J by 5 bases, with 11 bases between. This CDR3 is 13 amino acids long. CDR1 is SQVTM, CDR2 ANQGSEA, per germline. The CDR3 region has the DNA TGCAGCGTTGTTACGGCAGGGAATGAAAAACTGTTTTTT. Encoded protein: CSVVTAGNEKLFF.

The chain employs TRBV3-1 (or the pseudogene TRBV3-2) and TRBJ1-3; D is unclear. The CDR3 spans 15 residues. In germline, CDR1 is LGHDT, CDR2 YNNKEL (reference sequence). Trimming left V 4 bases short and J 4 bases short, with 14 bases between. The CDR3 protein is CASSRNGGLGNTIYF. For the CDR3, the DNA is TGTGCCAGCAGCCGAAACGGAGGGCTAGGAAACACCATATATTTT.

Of note for this clone: One end of the junction does not line up with germline, which may come from a read error. V is TRBV6-1 and J is TRBJ2-2, with D uncertain. Germline CDR1 is MNHNS and CDR2 is SASEGT. The CDR3 contains 14 residues. CDR3 in DNA: TGTGCCAGCAGTCAAGCCCTGAACACCGGGGAGCTGTTTTTT. Translating gives CASSQALNTGELFF.

The rearrangement links TRBV18 to TRBJ1-4, with 7 bases matching TRBD1. The CDR3 contains 16 residues. With V trimmed by 6 bases and J by 7 bases, 14 bases remained unmatched. From germline, CDR1 is KGHSH and CDR2 LQKENI. CDR3 in amino acids: CASSPDSTGFFEKLFF. For the CDR3, the DNA is TGTGCCAGCTCTCCGGACTCGACAGGGTTTTTTGAAAAACTGTTTTTT.

This chain joins TRBV28 and TRBJ2-7, with TRBD1 as a possible D gene (6 bases). V was shortened by 6 bases and J by 2 bases, with 17 bases between the two germline ends. The germline V gene encodes CDR1 MDHEN and CDR2 SYDVKM. This CDR3 region has 15 residues. The CDR3 protein is CASSHTGRGTYEQYF. CDR3 bases: TGTGCCAGCAGCCATACAGGGCGAGGAACCTACGAGCAGTACTTC.

The chain couples TRBV19 to TRBJ1-5, with 7 nucleotides matching TRBD1. J lost 8 bases, V lost 2 bases, and 3 bases had no gene match. The CDR3 sequence is 13 residues long. CDR1 and CDR2 from the germline V gene are LNHDA and SQIVND (reference sequence). The CDR3 here is CASSITGDKPQHF. DNA for the CDR3: TGTGCCAGTAGTATAACAGGGGACAAGCCCCAGCATTTT.

This sequence joins TRBV19 and TRBJ2-1; 8 bases fit TRBD2. The CDR3 totals 14 residues. V trimming: 4 bases; J trimming: 5 bases; junction bases outside the gene matches: 4. Germline CDR1 and CDR2: LNHDA and SQIVND (reference sequence). The CDR3 is CASSSGRRHNEQFF. The CDR3 DNA is TGTGCCAGTAGTAGCGGGAGGCGCCACAATGAGCAGTTCTTC.

This chain uses TRBV4-2 with TRBJ2-6; maybe TRBD2 (6 bases). CDR1 and CDR2 from the germline V gene are LGHNA and YNFKEQ. V was trimmed by 6 bases and J by 1 base, leaving 19 bases between them. The CDR3 has 18 residues. The CDR3 here is CASSSRLEDSSGANVLTF. CDR3 DNA: TGTGCCAGCAGTTCCCGACTAGAAGATTCATCTGGGGCCAACGTCCTGACTTTC.